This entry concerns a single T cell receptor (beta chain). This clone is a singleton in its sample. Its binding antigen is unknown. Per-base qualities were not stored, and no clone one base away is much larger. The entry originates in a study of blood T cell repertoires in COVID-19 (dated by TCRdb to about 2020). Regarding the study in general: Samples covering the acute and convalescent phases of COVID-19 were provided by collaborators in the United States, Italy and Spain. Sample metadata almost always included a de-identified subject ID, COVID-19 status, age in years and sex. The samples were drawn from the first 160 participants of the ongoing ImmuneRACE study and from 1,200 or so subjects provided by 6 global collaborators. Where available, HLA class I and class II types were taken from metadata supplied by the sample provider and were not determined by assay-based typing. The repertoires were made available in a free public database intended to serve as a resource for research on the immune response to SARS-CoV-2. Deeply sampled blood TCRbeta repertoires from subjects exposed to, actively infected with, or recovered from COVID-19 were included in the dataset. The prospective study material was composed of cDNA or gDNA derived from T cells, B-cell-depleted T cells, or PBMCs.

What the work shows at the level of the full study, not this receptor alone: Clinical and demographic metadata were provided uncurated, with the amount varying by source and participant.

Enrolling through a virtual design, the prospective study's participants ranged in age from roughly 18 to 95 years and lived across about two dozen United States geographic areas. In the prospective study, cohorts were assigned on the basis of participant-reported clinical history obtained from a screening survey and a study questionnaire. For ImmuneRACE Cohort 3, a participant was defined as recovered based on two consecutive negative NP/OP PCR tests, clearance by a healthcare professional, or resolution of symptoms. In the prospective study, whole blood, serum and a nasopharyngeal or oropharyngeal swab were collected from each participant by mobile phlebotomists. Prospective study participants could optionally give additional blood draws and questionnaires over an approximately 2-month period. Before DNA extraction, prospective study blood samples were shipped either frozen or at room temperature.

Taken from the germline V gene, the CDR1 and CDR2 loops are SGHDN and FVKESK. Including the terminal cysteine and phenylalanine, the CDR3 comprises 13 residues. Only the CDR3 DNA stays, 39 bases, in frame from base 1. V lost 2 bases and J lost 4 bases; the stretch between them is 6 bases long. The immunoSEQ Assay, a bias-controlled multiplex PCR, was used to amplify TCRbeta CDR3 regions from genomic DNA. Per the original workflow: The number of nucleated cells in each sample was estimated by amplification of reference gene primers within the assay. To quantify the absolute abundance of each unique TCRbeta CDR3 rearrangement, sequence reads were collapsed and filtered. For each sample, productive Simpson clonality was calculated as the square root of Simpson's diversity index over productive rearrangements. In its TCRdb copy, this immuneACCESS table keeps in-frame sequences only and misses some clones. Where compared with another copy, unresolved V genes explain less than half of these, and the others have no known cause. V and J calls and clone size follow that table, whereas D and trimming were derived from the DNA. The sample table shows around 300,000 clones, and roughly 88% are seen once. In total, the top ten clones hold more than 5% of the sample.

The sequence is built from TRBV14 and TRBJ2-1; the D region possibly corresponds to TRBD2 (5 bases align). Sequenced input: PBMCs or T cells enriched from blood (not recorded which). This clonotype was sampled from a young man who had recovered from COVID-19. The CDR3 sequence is CASSQTGYNEQFF. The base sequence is TGTGCCAGCAGCCAAACGGGGTACAATGAGCAGTTCTTC.